Presented here are 13 T cell receptor beta chains from one specimen sequenced in a study of T-cell memory formation after mild COVID-19. TCRdb recomputed calls from the 5' RACE reads with MiXCR, one row per CDR3 protein. The sample records roughly 560,000 distinct CDR3 sequences, just over 20% being singletons. Sequencing input: PBMCs or a T cell subset sorted from them (not recorded which). Source of these receptors: an adult woman who had mild COVID-19 (a few samples of this study predate the infection). Cell type and time point are not known.

This clonotype was observed a few times. The chain uses TRBV30 and TRBJ2-3; D gene unclear. Looked up from germline, CDR1 is GTSNPN and CDR2 is SVGIG (reference sequence). This CDR3 contains 12 residues. V was clipped by 0 bases and J by 4 bases, with 5 bases between them. The CDR3 coding sequence is TGTGCCTGGAGTGTAGGTCCAGATACGCAGTATTTT. Translating gives CAWSVGPDTQYF.

V usage is TRBV7-2 and J usage is TRBJ2-7; 10 bases are a match to TRBD2. Per the germline V gene, CDR1 is SGHTA and CDR2 is FQGNSA. After removal of 2 bases from V and 6 bases from J, the junction contained 13 bases not matched to a gene. This CDR3 has 17 amino acids. CDR3 in DNA: TGTGCCAGCAGCTTAATTTCAGCGGGAGGGCCTGCCTCCGAGCAGTACTTC. Its translation: CASSLISAGGPASEQYF.

This clonotype was counted only a few times. This sequence joins TRBV6-6 and TRBJ2-1; TRBD2 is a possible D gene (5 bases). The germline gives CDR1 MNHNY, CDR2 SVGAGI (reference sequence). The CDR3 totals 14 residues. V was trimmed by 0 bases and J by 9 bases, leaving 12 bases between them. Here the CDR3 reads CASSYSPRAGEQFF. Written as DNA, the CDR3 is TGTGCCAGCAGTTACTCACCTAGGGCGGGTGAGCAGTTCTTC.

The chain recombines TRBV20-1 with TRBJ1-3; D not resolved. From germline, CDR1 is DFQATT and CDR2 SNEGSKA (reference sequence). The germline V and J ends were trimmed by 4 bases and 0 bases, with 10 bases remaining between them. There are 14 residues in the CDR3. CDR3 bases: TGCAGTGCTAAAAGGGTGGGCTCTGGAAACACCATATATTTT. Translated: CSAKRVGSGNTIYF.

The chain links TRBV7-3 to TRBJ2-3, with D unresolved. Trimming pared 1 base from V and 5 bases from J, leaving 10 bases between. Germline values: CDR1 SGHTA, CDR2 FQGTGA. The CDR3 length is 14 residues. CDR3 region: CASSLSRSRDTQYF. The CDR3 nucleotides read TGTGCCAGCAGCTTAAGCCGGTCGAGAGATACGCAGTATTTT.

This clonotype was seen only a few times. One end of the junction fails to match germline, which may point to a read error. CDR3 DNA: TGTGCTAGCAGCCCCGCAGGCGTGGGGGCCCAGTACTTC. Residues: CASSPAGVGAQYF. The V and J genes are TRBV7-7 and TRBJ2-5, with D perhaps being TRBD1 or TRBD2 (5 bases each). The CDR3 is 13 residues long. Germline V gene data show CDR1 as SSHAT and CDR2 as FNYEAQ (reference sequence). Supplemented by reference TRBV7-7 and TRBJ2-5, the full variable domain reads GAGVSQSPRYKVTKRGQDVTLRCDPISSHATLYWYQQALGQGPEFLTYFNYEAQPDKSGLPSDRFSAERPEGSISTLTIQRTEQRDSAMYRCASSPAGVGAQYFGPGTRLLVL.

The chain carries TRBV6-1 and TRBJ2-3; D is perhaps TRBD2 (7 bases). CDR3 length equals 17 residues. Looked up from germline, CDR1 is MNHNS and CDR2 is SASEGT. V was cut by 3 bases and J by 10 bases, with 26 bases left in between. The CDR3 here is CASSDLGGVRARGAQYF. Written as DNA, the CDR3 is TGTGCCAGCAGTGATTTAGGGGGGGTGCGGGCCCGCGGGGCGCAGTATTTT.

The chain recombines TRBV29-1 with TRBJ1-2, with D hard to call. The V and J ends lost 7 bases and 7 bases respectively, with 13 bases between them. This CDR3 spans 11 amino acids. Germline V gene lookup returns CDR1 SQVTM and CDR2 ANQGSEA. The DNA of the CDR3 is TGCAGCGACCGGTCAGTCCTTGGCTACACCTTC. This encodes CSDRSVLGYTF.

This clonotype occurred a few times. The chain has TRBV29-1 and TRBJ2-7; TRBD2 might be the D (5 bases). Trimming pared 4 bases from V and 4 bases from J, leaving 14 bases between. The CDR3 has 13 residues. Per germline, CDR1 SQVTM and CDR2 ANQGSEA. The CDR3 spells CSVAGGEKYEQYF. The CDR3 DNA is TGCAGCGTTGCGGGTGGGGAGAAGTACGAGCAGTACTTC.

This clonotype occurred many times. The chain is built from TRBV7-2 and TRBJ2-3; no definite D call. The CDR3 is made up of 14 amino acids. Germline V lookup: CDR1 SGHTA, CDR2 FQGNSA. Trimming cost V 2 bases and J 2 bases, with 8 bases left between them. CDR3 residues: CASSLSWATDTQYF. The CDR3 nucleotides read TGTGCCAGCAGCTTATCGTGGGCCACAGATACGCAGTATTTT.

V is TRBV20-1 and J is TRBJ2-3; 10 bases are shared with TRBD2. The CDR3 extends over 15 amino acids. V was pared by 1 base and J by 2 bases, with 3 bases of the junction left unmatched. Germline CDR1 and CDR2: DFQATT and SNEGSKA (reference sequence). CDR3 nucleotide sequence: TGCAGTGCTAGAGTTAGCGGGGGGCCCACAGATACGCAGTATTTT. Translated, it gives CSARVSGGPTDTQYF.

This clonotype was found many times. The gene calls are TRBV5-1 and TRBJ2-2, with TRBD1 matching 8 bases. Germline V gene lookup returns CDR1 SGHRS and CDR2 YFSETQ. V gave up 4 bases and J gave up 3 bases; unmatched junction bases: 5. The CDR3 contains 15 residues. The CDR3 nucleotides are TGCGCCAGCAGCGAGACAGGGGTCGACACCGGGGAGCTGTTTTTT. The encoded protein is CASSETGVDTGELFF. The variable domain in full, completed from reference TRBV5-1 and TRBJ2-2, reads KAGVTQTPRYLIKTRGQQVTLSCSPISGHRSVSWYQQTPGQGLQFLFEYFSETQRNKGNFPGRFSGRQFSNSRSEMNVSTLELGDSALYLCASSETGVDTGELFFGEGSRLTVL.

This clonotype occurred a few times. V is TRBV7-2 and J is TRBJ2-5; 8 nucleotides line up with TRBD1. Per germline, CDR1 SGHTA and CDR2 FQGNSA. This CDR3 has 16 amino acids. V gave up 6 bases and J gave up 6 bases; unmatched junction bases: 15. The CDR3, as DNA: TGTGCCAGCAGATGGTCCGGGACAGGTCACGGGAAGACCCAGTACTTC. This gives the protein CASRWSGTGHGKTQYF.